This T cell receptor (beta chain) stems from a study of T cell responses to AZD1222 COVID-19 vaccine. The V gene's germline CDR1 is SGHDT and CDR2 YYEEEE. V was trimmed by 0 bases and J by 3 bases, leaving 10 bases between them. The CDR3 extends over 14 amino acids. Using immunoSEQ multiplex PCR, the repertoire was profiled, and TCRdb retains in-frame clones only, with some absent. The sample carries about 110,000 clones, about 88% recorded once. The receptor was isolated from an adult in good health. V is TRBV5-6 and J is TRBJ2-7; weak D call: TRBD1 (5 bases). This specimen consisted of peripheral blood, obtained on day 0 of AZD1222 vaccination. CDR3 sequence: CASSLAGINYEQYF. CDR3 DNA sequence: TGTGCCAGCAGCTTGGCAGGGATCAACTACGAGCAGTACTTC.